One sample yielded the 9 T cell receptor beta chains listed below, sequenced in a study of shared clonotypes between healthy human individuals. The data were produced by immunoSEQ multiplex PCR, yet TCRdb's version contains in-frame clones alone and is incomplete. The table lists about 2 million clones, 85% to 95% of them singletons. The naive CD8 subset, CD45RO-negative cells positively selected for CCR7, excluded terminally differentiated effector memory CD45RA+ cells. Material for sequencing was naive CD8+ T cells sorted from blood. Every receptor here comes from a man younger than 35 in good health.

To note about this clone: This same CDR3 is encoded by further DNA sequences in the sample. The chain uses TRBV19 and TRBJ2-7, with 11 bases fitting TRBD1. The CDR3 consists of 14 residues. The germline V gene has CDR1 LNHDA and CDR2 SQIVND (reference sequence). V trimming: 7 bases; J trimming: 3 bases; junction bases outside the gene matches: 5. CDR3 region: CASTAGTGGYEQYF. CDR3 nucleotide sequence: TGTGCCAGTACCGCGGGGACAGGGGGCTACGAGCAGTACTTC.

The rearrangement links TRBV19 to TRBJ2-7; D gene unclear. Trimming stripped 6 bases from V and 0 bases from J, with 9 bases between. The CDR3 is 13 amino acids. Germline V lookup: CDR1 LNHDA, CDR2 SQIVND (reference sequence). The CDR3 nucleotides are TGTGCCAGTAGCATAAAACTCTCCTACGAGCAGTACTTC. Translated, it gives CASSIKLSYEQYF.

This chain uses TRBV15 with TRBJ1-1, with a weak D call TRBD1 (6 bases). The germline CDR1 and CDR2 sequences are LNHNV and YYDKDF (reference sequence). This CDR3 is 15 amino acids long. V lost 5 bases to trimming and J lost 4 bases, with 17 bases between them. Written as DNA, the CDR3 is TGTGCCACCAGCTACCGGACAGAGGGGACCACTGAAGCTTTCTTT. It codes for CATSYRTEGTTEAFF.

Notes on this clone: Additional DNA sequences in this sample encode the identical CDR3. CDR3 sequence reads: CASSLGENTGELFF. CDR3 bases: TGTGCCAGCAGCTTGGGAGAGAACACCGGGGAGCTGTTTTTT. The chain employs TRBV5-4 and TRBJ2-2, with D uncertain. The ends were cut back, 0 bases at V and 1 base at J, with 4 bases in the middle. This CDR3 is built from 14 residues. The germline gives CDR1 SGHNT, CDR2 YYREEE (reference sequence).

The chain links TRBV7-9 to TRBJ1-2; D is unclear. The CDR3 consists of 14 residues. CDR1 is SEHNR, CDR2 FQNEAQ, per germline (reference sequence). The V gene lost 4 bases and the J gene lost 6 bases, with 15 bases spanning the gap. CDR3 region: CASSSVGLKDGYTF. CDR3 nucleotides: TGTGCCAGCAGCTCCGTAGGGTTAAAGGATGGCTACACCTTC. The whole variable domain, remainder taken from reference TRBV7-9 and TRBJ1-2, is DTGVSQNPRHKITKRGQNVTFRCDPISEHNRLYWYRQTLGQGPEFLTYFQNEAQLEKSRLLSDRFSAERPKGSFSTLEIQRTEQGDSAMYLCASSSVGLKDGYTFGSGTRLTVV.

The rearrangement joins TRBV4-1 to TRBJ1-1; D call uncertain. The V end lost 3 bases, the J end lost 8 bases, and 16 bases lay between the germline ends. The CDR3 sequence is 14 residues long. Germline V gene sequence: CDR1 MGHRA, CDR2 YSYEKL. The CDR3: CASSHPGEVLEAFF. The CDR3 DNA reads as TGCGCCAGCAGCCACCCCGGCGAGGTCCTCGAAGCTTTCTTT.

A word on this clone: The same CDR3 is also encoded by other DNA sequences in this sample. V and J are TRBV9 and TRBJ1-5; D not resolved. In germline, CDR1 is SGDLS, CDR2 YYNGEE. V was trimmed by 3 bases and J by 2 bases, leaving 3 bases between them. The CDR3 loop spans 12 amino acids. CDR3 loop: CASSEGNQPQHF. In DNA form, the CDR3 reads TGTGCCAGCAGCGAGGGCAATCAGCCCCAGCATTTT.

The CDR3 DNA reads TGCGCCAGCAGCCAAGGGTTGTCAGCGGCGGGGGAGACCCAGTACTTC. Translated: CASSQGLSAAGETQYF. This rearrangement joins TRBV4-1 to TRBJ2-5; TRBD2 might be the D (6 bases). This CDR3 has 16 amino acids. V lost 1 base, J lost 5 bases, and 17 bases lay in between. Germline loops: CDR1 MGHRA, CDR2 YSYEKL.

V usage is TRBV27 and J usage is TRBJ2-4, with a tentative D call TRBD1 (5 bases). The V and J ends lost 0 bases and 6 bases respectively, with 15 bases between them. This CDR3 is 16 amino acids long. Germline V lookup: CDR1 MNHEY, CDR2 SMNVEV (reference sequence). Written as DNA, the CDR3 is TGTGCCAGCAGTTTATCGAATCCAGGGATGGGAAACATTCAGTACTTC. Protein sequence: CASSLSNPGMGNIQYF.